These 30 T cell receptor beta chains originate from one sample sequenced in a study of CD4 T cells in relation to SARS-CoV-2 and coronaviruses. Sequencing used immunoSEQ multiplex PCR; TCRdb keeps in-frame clones, though not all of them. The data show about 68,000 clones, 85% to 95% seen once. Unexposed donor CD4+ T cells date from 2011-2018, before the COVID-19 pandemic. Sequencing used naive CD4+ T cells from PBMCs. Subset described: naive CD4+ T cells isolated by negative enrichment. These receptors originate from a human donor in good health.

The V call is TRBV5-1, the J call TRBJ1-1, with D perhaps TRBD1 (5 bases). The CDR3 is made up of 14 amino acids. Germline V CDR1 and CDR2: SGHRS, YFSETQ. V was trimmed by 4 bases and J by 0 bases, leaving 10 bases between them. CDR3 DNA: TGCGCCAGCAGCCTCATGGACATGAACACTGAAGCTTTCTTT. Translation gives CASSLMDMNTEAFF.

The chain is built from TRBV12-3 or TRBV12-4 and TRBJ1-5; D is unclear. V lost 3 bases, J lost 2 bases, and 5 bases lay in between. This CDR3 contains 13 residues. The CDR3 region is CASSLFGNQPQHF. CDR3 nucleotides: TGTGCCAGCAGTTTGTTTGGCAATCAGCCCCAGCATTTT.

The chain couples TRBV10-3 to TRBJ2-4, with 8 bases matching TRBD2. The junction had 11 bases not matched to a gene; V was cut back by 6 bases and J by 4 bases. The CDR3 spans 16 residues. From germline, CDR1 is ENHRY and CDR2 SYGVKD. CDR3 bases: TGTGCCATCAGACCCGGTAGTGGCGGGGGGAAAAACATTCAGTACTTC. Translating gives CAIRPGSGGGKNIQYF.

The rearrangement links TRBV14 to TRBJ1-4; D unresolved. The CDR3 has 15 amino acids. V lost 0 bases to trimming and J lost 7 bases, with 12 bases between them. Germline V CDR1 and CDR2: SGHDN, FVKESK. The CDR3 loop is CASSQEPGLVEKLFF. The CDR3 nucleotides are TGTGCCAGCAGCCAAGAGCCCGGGTTGGTTGAAAAACTGTTTTTT.

This clone was recorded once. This chain uses TRBV27 with TRBJ1-1, with D maybe TRBD1 (5 bases). CDR3 length: 13 residues. Germline values: CDR1 MNHEY, CDR2 SMNVEV (reference sequence). Trimming stripped 8 bases from V and 4 bases from J, with 14 bases between. In DNA form, the CDR3 reads TGTGCCAGCCGCGGGGGTTGGGTCACTGAAGCTTTCTTT. Translation: CASRGGWVTEAFF.

This chain links TRBV5-4 with TRBJ2-3, with D perhaps TRBD2 (7 bases). V was shortened by 0 bases and J by 3 bases, with 14 bases between the two germline ends. CDR1 is SGHNT and CDR2 is YYREEE in the germline V gene (reference sequence). The length of the CDR3 is 16 residues. The CDR3 spells CASSLGGGGWTDTQYF. For the CDR3, the DNA is TGTGCCAGCAGCTTGGGAGGGGGGGGCTGGACAGATACGCAGTATTTT.

J is TRBJ2-7 and V is TRBV19; 8 bases are shared with TRBD1. After removal of 2 bases from V and 2 bases from J, the junction contained 5 bases not matched to a gene. Germline V lookup: CDR1 LNHDA, CDR2 SQIVND (reference sequence). The CDR3 sequence is 15 residues long. In DNA form, the CDR3 reads TGTGCCAGTAGTATAAGACAGGGGCAGACCTACGAGCAGTACTTC. Protein product: CASSIRQGQTYEQYF.

The genes are TRBV5-1 and TRBJ2-3, with 7 bases identical to TRBD1. From germline, CDR1 is SGHRS and CDR2 YFSETQ. The CDR3 length is 15 residues. Germline trimming cut 2 bases from V and 2 bases from J; bases unmatched to any gene: 5. The CDR3 nucleotides read TGCGCCAGCAGCTTCAACAGGGGCTCCACAGATACGCAGTATTTT. Translation: CASSFNRGSTDTQYF.

This chain links TRBV5-1 with TRBJ1-1; 10 bases match TRBD1. This CDR3 is 14 amino acids long. Germline values: CDR1 SGHRS, CDR2 YFSETQ. V lost 5 bases, J lost 3 bases, and 4 bases stayed unmatched. CDR3 DNA: TGCGCCAGCAGGGGGACAGGGGAGGACACTGAAGCTTTCTTT. Its protein product is CASRGTGEDTEAFF.

The CDR3 DNA reads TGTGCCAGCAGCTTAGATTGGATAAGCACAGATACGCAGTATTTT. It codes for CASSLDWISTDTQYF. This sequence joins TRBV11-2 and TRBJ2-3; no firm D call. The germline CDR1 and CDR2 sequences are SGHAT and FQNNGV. V shed 0 bases and J shed 0 bases, with 7 bases lying between them. The CDR3 length is 15 residues. Filled out from reference TRBV11-2 and TRBJ2-3, the complete variable domain reads EAGVAQSPRYKIIEKRQSVAFWCNPISGHATLYWYQQILGQGPKLLIQFQNNGVVDDSQLPKDRFSAERLKGVDSTLKIQPAKLEDSAVYLCASSLDWISTDTQYFGPGTRLTVL.

The chain uses TRBV4-2 and TRBJ1-2; 7 nucleotides line up with TRBD1. After removal of 2 bases from V and 7 bases from J, the junction contained 10 bases not matched to a gene. This CDR3 spans 15 amino acids. CDR1 and CDR2 from the germline V gene are LGHNA and YNFKEQ. Here the CDR3 DNA reads TGTGCCAGCAGCCAACGCCGACAGGGTAATTTTGGCTACACCTTC. Translation gives CASSQRRQGNFGYTF.

The chain uses TRBV10-3 and TRBJ1-2; tentative D call: TRBD1 (6 bases). V lost 6 bases to trimming and J lost 2 bases, with 10 bases between them. Germline V gene lookup returns CDR1 ENHRY and CDR2 SYGVKD. The CDR3 has 13 residues. The CDR3 DNA is TGTGCCATCAGACCGGGACAAAACTATGGCTACACCTTC. Protein product: CAIRPGQNYGYTF.

The CDR3 DNA reads as TGTGCCAGCAGCCCAAGCGGGAGTTATAACAATGAGCAGTTCTTC. Translating it yields CASSPSGSYNNEQFF. V and J are TRBV7-3 and TRBJ2-1; TRBD2 matches 8 bases. Per germline, CDR1 SGHTA and CDR2 FQGTGA. This CDR3 contains 15 residues. Trimming at V came to 5 bases and at J to 5 bases, leaving 8 bases not matched to a gene.

The gene calls are TRBV4-3 and TRBJ2-2; D gene ambiguous. Trimming shortened V by 0 bases and J by 3 bases, and 8 bases separated the two germline ends. Germline assignment: CDR1 LGHNA and CDR2 YSLEER. The CDR3 extends over 15 amino acids. The CDR3 DNA reads as TGCGCCAGCAGCCAAGAGCCGACCTACACCGGGGAGCTGTTTTTT. Translating gives CASSQEPTYTGELFF.

The rearrangement uses TRBV12-3 or TRBV12-4 and TRBJ2-7, with a possible D match to TRBD2 (5 bases). V was clipped by 5 bases and J by 13 bases, with 21 bases between them. The CDR3 loop spans 13 amino acids. CDR3 residues: CASSLLGTHGVYF. DNA of the CDR3: TGTGCCAGCAGTCTCCTCGGTACCCACGGGGTCTACTTC.

CDR3 DNA: TGTGCCAGCAGCTCCAGCTACGAGCAGTTCTTC. It yields the protein CASSSSYEQFF. The chain has TRBV7-2 and TRBJ2-1; D unresolved. The germline V gene has CDR1 SGHTA and CDR2 FQGNSA. The CDR3 contains 11 residues. The V end was cut by 4 bases, the J end by 10 bases, with 8 bases between. Full variable domain (rest looked up from reference TRBV7-2 and TRBJ2-1): GAGVSQSPSNKVTEKGKDVELRCDPISGHTALYWYRQSLGQGLEFLIYFQGNSAPDKSGLPSDRFSAERTGGSVSTLTIQRTQQEDSAVYLCASSSSYEQFFGPGTRLTVL.

This rearrangement joins TRBV7-2 to TRBJ2-5; 9 bases map to TRBD1. The CDR3 loop spans 14 amino acids. In germline, CDR1 is SGHTA, CDR2 FQGNSA. With V trimmed by 5 bases and J by 5 bases, 6 bases remained unmatched. CDR3 loop: CASSLGTGWETQYF. The CDR3 DNA reads TGTGCCAGCAGCCTTGGGACAGGGTGGGAGACCCAGTACTTC.

This clone was recorded once. V is TRBV4-1 and J is TRBJ2-1; a weak D match, TRBD2 (6 bases). V lost 0 bases, J lost 4 bases, and 16 bases lay in between. CDR1 and CDR2 from the germline V gene are MGHRA and YSYEKL. The CDR3 is made up of 17 amino acids. The CDR3 DNA reads as TGCGCCAGCAGCCAAGATAGGGCTCGCGGGACTTACAATGAGCAGTTCTTC. Its translation is CASSQDRARGTYNEQFF.

J is TRBJ1-2 and V is TRBV18, with 7 bases matching TRBD1. The ends lost 5 bases at V and 3 bases at J; junction bases unmatched: 3. The CDR3 spans 13 residues. In germline, CDR1 is KGHSH, CDR2 LQKENI. The CDR3 nucleotides read TGTGCCAGCTCAGGTGGGACAGACTATGGCTACACCTTC. Translating gives CASSGGTDYGYTF.

CDR3 region: CASKTPGGGPYEQYF. The CDR3 region has the DNA TGTGCCAGCAAAACACCAGGGGGTGGACCCTACGAGCAGTACTTC. J is TRBJ2-7 and V is TRBV28; 7 bases line up with TRBD1. CDR1 and CDR2 (germline): MDHEN, SYDVKM. V shed 7 bases and J 2 bases; nucleotides not matched to a gene: 11. The length of the CDR3 is 15 residues.

The gene calls are TRBV21-1 and TRBJ2-7. TRBV21-1 is designated a pseudogene. CDR3 size: 17 residues. CDR3 region: CASSKGGAGHLPYEQYF. The CDR3 nucleotides are TGTGCCAGCAGCAAAGGGGGCGCGGGACACCTTCCCTACGAGCAGTACTTC.

The chain has TRBV5-1 and TRBJ1-1; D is perhaps TRBD1 (5 bases). CDR3 length equals 14 residues. V was trimmed by 1 base and J by 1 base, leaving 8 bases between them. From germline, CDR1 is SGHRS and CDR2 YFSETQ. The chain's CDR3 is CASSLLGGNTEAFF. CDR3 coding DNA: TGCGCCAGCAGCTTGCTTGGGGGGAACACTGAAGCTTTCTTT.

The chain is built from TRBV7-2 and TRBJ2-2; D is unclear. The CDR3 extends over 15 amino acids. Looked up from germline, CDR1 is SGHTA and CDR2 is FQGNSA. Trimming cost V 1 base and J 6 bases, with 12 bases left between them. The CDR3 nucleotides are TGTGCCAGCAGCTTAGTGGGAACACGGCCCGGGGAGCTGTTTTTT. Translation: CASSLVGTRPGELFF.

The V gene is TRBV9, the J gene TRBJ2-7, with TRBD1 matching 9 bases. The V gene end was trimmed by 4 bases and the J gene end by 4 bases; junction bases not matched to a gene: 9. The CDR3 runs 15 residues. Germline lookup yields CDR1 SGDLS and CDR2 YYNGEE. CDR3 residues: CASSLGWDRVYEQYF. The CDR3 DNA sequence: TGTGCCAGCAGCTTAGGCTGGGACAGGGTGTACGAGCAGTACTTC.

CDR3: CASSVVGADTQYF. CDR3 coding DNA: TGCGCCAGCAGCGTGGTGGGTGCAGATACGCAGTATTTT. The V call is TRBV5-1, the J call TRBJ2-3; no clear D. Germline values: CDR1 SGHRS, CDR2 YFSETQ. Deletions cut 4 bases from V and 4 bases from J, with 10 bases between. The CDR3 covers 13 residues.

This chain joins TRBV5-1 and TRBJ2-1; 11 bases are a match to TRBD2. This CDR3 comprises 15 residues. The junction had 3 bases not matched to a gene; V was cut back by 1 base and J by 6 bases. Germline V gene lookup returns CDR1 SGHRS and CDR2 YFSETQ. CDR3 in amino acids: CASSLSTSGGNEQFF. For the CDR3, the DNA is TGCGCCAGCAGCTTGTCCACTAGCGGGGGCAATGAGCAGTTCTTC.

The chain links TRBV6-2 or TRBV6-3 to TRBJ2-1; D may be TRBD1 (5 bases). V lost 0 bases to trimming and J lost 8 bases, with 8 bases between them. The CDR3 runs 13 residues. The germline V gene has CDR1 MNHEY and CDR2 SVGEGT. The CDR3 sequence is CASSYSTTDEQFF. In DNA, the CDR3 is TGTGCCAGCAGTTACTCGACGACAGATGAGCAGTTCTTC.

This chain uses TRBV11-2 with TRBJ1-5; 8 bases are a match to TRBD1. The CDR3 contains 15 residues. V dropped 6 bases and J dropped 0; count of bases not matched to a gene: 4. Germline CDR1 and CDR2: SGHAT and FQNNGV. CDR3 protein: CASSPTGGSNQPQHF. In DNA, the CDR3 is TGTGCCAGCAGTCCCACAGGGGGTAGCAATCAGCCCCAGCATTTT.

Written as DNA, the CDR3 is TGTGCCAGCATCCCTAGCGGGAGCTACACAGATACGCAGTATTTT. This codes for CASIPSGSYTDTQYF. The chain is built from TRBV11-2 and TRBJ2-3; 10 nucleotides match TRBD2. V was pared by 7 bases and J by 2 bases, with 6 bases of the junction left unmatched. Germline-derived CDR1 and CDR2 are SGHAT and FQNNGV. The CDR3 runs to 15 residues. The full variable domain, completed using reference TRBV11-2 and TRBJ2-3, is EAGVAQSPRYKIIEKRQSVAFWCNPISGHATLYWYQQILGQGPKLLIQFQNNGVVDDSQLPKDRFSAERLKGVDSTLKIQPAKLEDSAVYLCASIPSGSYTDTQYFGPGTRLTVL.

The chain combines TRBV6-1 with TRBJ1-5; D perhaps matches TRBD1 (5 bases). The CDR3 contains 14 residues. Per the germline V gene, CDR1 is MNHNS and CDR2 is SASEGT. Trimming stripped 3 bases from V and 2 bases from J, with 8 bases between. The CDR3 region has the DNA TGTGCCAGCAGTGATAGGGGCGGCAATCAGCCCCAGCATTTT. Its translation: CASSDRGGNQPQHF.